This TCR beta chain was observed in a study of shared clonotypes between healthy human individuals. Sequenced by immunoSEQ multiplex PCR; TCRdb stores in-frame clones only, minus some. The repertoire holds millions of clones, with 85% to 95% as singletons. The germline V gene encodes CDR1 SGHRS and CDR2 YFSETQ. The CDR3 loop spans 15 amino acids. Losses at the gene ends were 5 bases for V and 3 bases for J; bases not matched to a gene: 7. Points on this clone: Antigen unknown.

CD4+ cells underwent separation, giving CD45RA+ naive and CD45RA-negative memory subsets. Notes on the study in general: Some clonotypes were shared by all four sorted-subset donors, while others were not shared. The non-shared ones had lower generation probabilities than the shared ones. Across several donors, naive CD4 shared roughly 5%, naive CD8 over 3%, memory CD4 roughly 2.1%, memory CD8 around 0.42%. Researchers found naive subsets generally carried larger estimated richness than memory subsets.

The source material was naive CD4+ T cells sorted from blood. The subset here: CD45RA+ positively selected. V gene TRBV5-1 combines with J gene TRBJ2-1; 8 bases map to TRBD1. This receptor was identified in a man aged 18 to 29 in good health. The CDR3 coding sequence is TGCGCCAGCAGTACAGGGGGTGGCCTCTACAATGAGCAGTTCTTC. Its protein is CASSTGGGLYNEQFF.